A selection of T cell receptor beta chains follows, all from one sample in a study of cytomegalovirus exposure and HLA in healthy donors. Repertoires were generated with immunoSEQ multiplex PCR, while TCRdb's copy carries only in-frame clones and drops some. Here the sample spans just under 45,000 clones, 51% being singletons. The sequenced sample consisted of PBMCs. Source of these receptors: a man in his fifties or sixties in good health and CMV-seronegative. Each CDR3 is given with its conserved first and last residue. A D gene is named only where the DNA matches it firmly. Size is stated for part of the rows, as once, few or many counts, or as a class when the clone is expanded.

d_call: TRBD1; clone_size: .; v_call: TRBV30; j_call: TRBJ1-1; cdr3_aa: CAWSWTGSNTEAFF; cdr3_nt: TGTGCCTGGAGCTGGACAGGGTCGAACACTGAAGCTTTCTTT
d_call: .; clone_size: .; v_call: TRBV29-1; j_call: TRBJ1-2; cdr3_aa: CSIGLPGYTF; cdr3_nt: TGCAGCATAGGACTACCAGGCTACACCTTC
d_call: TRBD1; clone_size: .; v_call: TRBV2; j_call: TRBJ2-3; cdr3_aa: CASAVVDRVSETDTQYF; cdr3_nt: TGTGCCAGTGCAGTTGTGGACAGGGTGTCCGAGACAGATACGCAGTATTTT
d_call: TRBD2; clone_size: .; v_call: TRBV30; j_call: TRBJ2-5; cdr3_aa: CAWKLAGPKTQYF; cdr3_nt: TGTGCCTGGAAGCTAGCGGGGCCTAAGACCCAGTACTTC
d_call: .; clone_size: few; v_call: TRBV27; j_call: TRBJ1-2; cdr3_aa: CASSPSSANYGYTF; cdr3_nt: TGTGCCAGCTCCCCCTCTTCTGCTAACTATGGCTACACCTTC
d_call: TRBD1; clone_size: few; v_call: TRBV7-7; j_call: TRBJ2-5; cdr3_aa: CASSPRRQGGAETQYF; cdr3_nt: TGTGCCAGCAGCCCCCGAAGACAGGGGGGGGCGGAGACCCAGTACTTC
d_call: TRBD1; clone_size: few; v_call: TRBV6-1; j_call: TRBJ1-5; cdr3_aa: CASSPGGYQPQHF; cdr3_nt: TGTGCCAGCAGTCCAGGGGGCTATCAGCCCCAGCATTTT
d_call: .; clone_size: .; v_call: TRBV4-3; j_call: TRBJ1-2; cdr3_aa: CASSPQGLSYGYTF; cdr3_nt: TGCGCCAGCAGCCCCCAGGGGCTCAGCTATGGCTACACCTTC
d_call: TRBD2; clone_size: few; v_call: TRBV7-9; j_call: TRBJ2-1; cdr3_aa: CASTSRERLADNEQFF; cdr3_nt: TGTGCCAGCACCTCCCGGGAAAGACTAGCCGACAATGAGCAGTTCTTC
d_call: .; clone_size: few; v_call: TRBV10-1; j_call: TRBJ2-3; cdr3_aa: CASSRSSRADTQYF; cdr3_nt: TGCGCCAGCAGCCGGTCTTCTCGGGCAGATACGCAGTATTTT
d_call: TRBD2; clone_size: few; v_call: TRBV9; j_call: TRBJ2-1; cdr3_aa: CASSVAAGGYNEQFF; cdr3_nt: TGTGCCAGCAGCGTAGCGGCGGGAGGGTACAATGAGCAGTTCTTC
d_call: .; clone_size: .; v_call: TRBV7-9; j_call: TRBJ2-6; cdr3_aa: CASSPHEPGANVLTF; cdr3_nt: TGTGCCAGCAGCCCCCATGAGCCTGGGGCCAACGTCCTGACTTTC
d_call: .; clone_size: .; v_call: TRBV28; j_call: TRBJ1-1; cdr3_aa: CASSDQITEAFF; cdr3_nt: TGTGCCAGCAGTGATCAGATCACTGAAGCTTTCTTT
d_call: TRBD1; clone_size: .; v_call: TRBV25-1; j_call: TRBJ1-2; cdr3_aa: CASSESGQGALGYTF; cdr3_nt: TGTGCCAGCAGTGAGTCCGGACAGGGGGCACTGGGCTACACCTTC
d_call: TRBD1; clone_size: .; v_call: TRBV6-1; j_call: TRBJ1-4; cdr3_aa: CASSPGGTNEKLFF; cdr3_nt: TGTGCCAGCAGCCCAGGGGGAACTAATGAAAAACTGTTTTTT
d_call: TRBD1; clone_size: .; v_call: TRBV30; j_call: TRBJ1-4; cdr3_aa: CAWSPQGNGGEKLFF; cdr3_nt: TGTGCCTGGAGTCCACAGGGGAACGGGGGTGAAAAACTGTTTTTT
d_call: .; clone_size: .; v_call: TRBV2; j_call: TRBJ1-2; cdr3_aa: CASSEGNSLYGYTF; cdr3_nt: TGTGCCAGCAGTGAAGGGAACAGTCTCTATGGCTACACCTTC
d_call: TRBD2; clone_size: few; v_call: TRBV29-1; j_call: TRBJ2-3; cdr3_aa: CSVEGPLAGGFSLTQYF; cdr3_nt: TGCAGCGTTGAGGGACCACTAGCGGGGGGGTTTTCGTTGACGCAGTATTTT
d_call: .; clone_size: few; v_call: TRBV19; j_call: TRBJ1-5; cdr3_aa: CASSMISQEPQHF; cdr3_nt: TGTGCCAGTAGTATGATTAGTCAGGAGCCCCAGCATTTT
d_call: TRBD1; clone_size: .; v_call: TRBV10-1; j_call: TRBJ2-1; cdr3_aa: CASARTGASSYNEQFF; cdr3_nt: TGCGCCAGCGCCCGTACAGGGGCGAGCTCCTACAATGAGCAGTTCTTC
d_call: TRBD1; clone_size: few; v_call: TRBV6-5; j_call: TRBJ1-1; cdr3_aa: CASSYGTGRNTEAFF; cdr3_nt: TGTGCCAGCAGTTACGGGACAGGGCGGAACACTGAAGCTTTCTTT
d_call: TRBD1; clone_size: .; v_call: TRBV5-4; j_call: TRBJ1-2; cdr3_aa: CASSLQGIDGYTF; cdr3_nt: TGTGCCAGCAGCTTACAGGGGATTGACGGCTACACCTTC
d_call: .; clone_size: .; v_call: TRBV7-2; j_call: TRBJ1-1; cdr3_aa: CASRHDRNTEAFF; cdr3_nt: TGTGCCAGCAGGCATGACAGGAACACTGAAGCTTTCTTT
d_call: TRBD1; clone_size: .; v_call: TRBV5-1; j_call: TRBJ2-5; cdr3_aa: CASSLEGAGETQYF; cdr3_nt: TGCGCCAGCAGCTTGGAGGGGGCCGGGGAGACCCAGTACTTC
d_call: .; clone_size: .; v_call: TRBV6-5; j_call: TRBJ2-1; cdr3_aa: CASSSGMGTYNEQFF; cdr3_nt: TGTGCCAGCAGTTCGGGTATGGGTACCTACAATGAGCAGTTCTTC
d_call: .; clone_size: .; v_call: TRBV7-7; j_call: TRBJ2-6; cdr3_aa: CASSLGGAGANVLTF; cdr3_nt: TGTGCCAGCAGCTTAGGGGGAGCTGGGGCCAACGTCCTGACTTTC
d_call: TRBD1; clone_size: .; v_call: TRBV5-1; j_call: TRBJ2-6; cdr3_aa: CASSWGDRGSGANVLTF; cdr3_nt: TGCGCCAGCAGCTGGGGGGACAGGGGGTCTGGGGCCAACGTCCTGACTTTC
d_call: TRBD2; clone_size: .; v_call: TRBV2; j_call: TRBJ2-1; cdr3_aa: CAGQVGLGINEQFF; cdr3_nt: TGTGCCGGCCAAGTGGGACTAGGAATCAATGAGCAGTTCTTC
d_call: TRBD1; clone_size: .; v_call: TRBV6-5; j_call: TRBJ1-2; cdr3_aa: CASSPEGARGYTF; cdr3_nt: TGTGCCAGCAGTCCGGAGGGGGCGAGGGGCTACACCTTC
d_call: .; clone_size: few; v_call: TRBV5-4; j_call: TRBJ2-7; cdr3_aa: CASSTDLYEQYF; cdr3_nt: TGTGCCAGCAGTACTGATTTATACGAGCAGTACTTC
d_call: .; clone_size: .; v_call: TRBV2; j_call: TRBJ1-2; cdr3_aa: CASSPLRTGYTF; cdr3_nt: TGTGCCAGCAGCCCTTTAAGGACAGGCTACACCTTC
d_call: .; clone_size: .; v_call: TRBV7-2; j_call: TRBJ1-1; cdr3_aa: CASSPTYLLEAFF; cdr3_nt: TGTGCCAGCAGCCCGACTTACTTGCTTGAAGCTTTCTTT
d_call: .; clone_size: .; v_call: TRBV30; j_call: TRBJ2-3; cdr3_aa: CAWSAGTADTQYF; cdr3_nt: TGTGCCTGGAGTGCGGGTACTGCAGATACGCAGTATTTT
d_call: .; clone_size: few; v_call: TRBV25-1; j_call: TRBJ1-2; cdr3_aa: CASSSNYGYTF; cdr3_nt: TGTGCCAGCAGTAGCAACTATGGCTACACCTTC
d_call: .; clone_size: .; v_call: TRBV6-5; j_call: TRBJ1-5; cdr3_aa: CASSERGGDNQPQHF; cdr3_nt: TGTGCCAGCAGCGAGAGAGGAGGAGACAATCAGCCCCAGCATTTT
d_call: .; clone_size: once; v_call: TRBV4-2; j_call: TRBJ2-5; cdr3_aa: CASSQPGGSEETQYF; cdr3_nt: TGTGCCAGCAGCCAGCCCGGAGGTAGCGAAGAGACCCAGTACTTC
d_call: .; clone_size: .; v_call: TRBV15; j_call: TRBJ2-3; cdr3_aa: CATSGGADTDTQYF; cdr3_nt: TGTGCCACCAGCGGAGGGGCTGACACAGATACGCAGTATTTT